This TCR beta chain comes out of a study of shared clonotypes between healthy human individuals. Findings and caveats of the study: Measured sharing among donors was expected to vary with sequencing depth. Naive subsets tended to show greater estimated richness than memory subsets.

Libraries were prepared by immunoSEQ multiplex PCR; TCRdb keeps only in-frame clonotypes and omits some of them. The sample yields 2 million to 2.5 million clones, around 95% seen once. This clone appeared a single time. Its specificity is not known. Other DNA sequences from this sample encode an identical CDR3 as well. The CDR3 extends over 12 amino acids. V shed 1 base and J shed 6 bases, with 7 bases lying between them. CDR1 is SNHLY, CDR2 FYNNEI, per germline. The rearrangement links TRBV2 to TRBJ2-7, with unresolved D. The specimen was naive CD4+ T cells sorted from blood. Sample subset: CD45RA+ positively selected. The receptor's source is a man between 18 and 35 years old in good health. The CDR3 bases are TGTGCCAGCAGTGAAGAGGGAACCGAGCAGTACTTC. Translated: CASSEEGTEQYF.